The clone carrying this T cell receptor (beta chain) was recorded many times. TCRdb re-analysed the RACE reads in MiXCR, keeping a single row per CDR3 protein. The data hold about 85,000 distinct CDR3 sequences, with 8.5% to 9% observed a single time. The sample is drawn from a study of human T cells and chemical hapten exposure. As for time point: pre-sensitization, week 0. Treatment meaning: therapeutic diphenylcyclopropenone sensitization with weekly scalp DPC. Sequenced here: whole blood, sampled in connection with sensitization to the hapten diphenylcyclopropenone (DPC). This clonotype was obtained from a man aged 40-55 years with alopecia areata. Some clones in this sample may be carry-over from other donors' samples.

The CDR3 nucleotides are TGTGCCAGCAGCGCATCGTACCAAGAGACCCAGTACTTC. Its protein product is CASSASYQETQYF. The V and J genes are TRBV6-2 or TRBV6-3 and TRBJ2-5; D unresolved. V lost 6 bases to trimming and J lost 0 bases, with 8 bases between them. Germline V gene sequence: CDR1 MNHEY, CDR2 SVGEGT. The CDR3 is made up of 13 amino acids.